This TCR beta chain is from a study of T-cell reconstitution after alpha-beta-depleted transplantation in children. Unique molecular identifiers were used to barcode this TCRbeta library. TCRdb reprocessed the PCR reads via MiXCR and lists one record per CDR3 protein. The profile shows approximately 130,000 distinct CDR3 sequences, about 9.5% of them singletons. Germline CDR1 is LGHDT and CDR2 is YNNKEL (reference sequence). The CDR3 is made up of 14 amino acids. Trimming cost V 0 bases and J 1 base, with 5 bases left between them. This clonotype originated in a girl under two years old who had a stem cell transplant for combined immunodeficiency, so the T cells may come from the graft donor. The chain couples TRBV3-1 to TRBJ2-3, with D hard to call. This specimen was PBMCs, mostly from graft donor cells, taken 180 days after TCRalphabeta/CD19-depleted stem cell transplant. DNA for the CDR3: TGTGCCAGCAGCCAAGATCTCCGCACAGATACGCAGTATTTT. The encoded protein is CASSQDLRTDTQYF.